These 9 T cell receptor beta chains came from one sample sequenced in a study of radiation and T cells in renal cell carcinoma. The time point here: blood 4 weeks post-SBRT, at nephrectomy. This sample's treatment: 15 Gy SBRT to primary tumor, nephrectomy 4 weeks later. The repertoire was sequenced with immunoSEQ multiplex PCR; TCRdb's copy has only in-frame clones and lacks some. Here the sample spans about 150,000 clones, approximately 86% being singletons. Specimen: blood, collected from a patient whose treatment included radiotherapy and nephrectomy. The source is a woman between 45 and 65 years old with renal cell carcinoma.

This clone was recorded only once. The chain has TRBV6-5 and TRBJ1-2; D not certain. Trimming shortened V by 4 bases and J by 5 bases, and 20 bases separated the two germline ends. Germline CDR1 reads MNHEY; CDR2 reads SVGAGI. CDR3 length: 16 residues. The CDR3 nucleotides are TGTGCCAGCAGTTGTAGTTGGGAATGTAGAAAGTATGGCTACACCTTC. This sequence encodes CASSCSWECRKYGYTF.

As DNA, the CDR3 is TGCGCCAGCAGCCTCCCCGGACAGGGAGATGAAAAACTGTTTTTT. This sequence encodes CASSLPGQGDEKLFF. V and J are TRBV5-1 and TRBJ1-4; TRBD1 matches at 8 bases. The CDR3 is 15 amino acids. The V segment lost 4 bases and the J segment 6 bases; nucleotides outside the gene matches: 8. CDR1 is SGHRS and CDR2 is YFSETQ in the germline V gene.

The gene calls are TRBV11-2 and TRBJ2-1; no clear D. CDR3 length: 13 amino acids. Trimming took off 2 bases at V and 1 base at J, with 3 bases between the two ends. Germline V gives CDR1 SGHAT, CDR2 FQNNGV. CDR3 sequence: CASSLWSYNEQFF. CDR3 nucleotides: TGTGCCAGCAGCTTATGGTCCTACAATGAGCAGTTCTTC.

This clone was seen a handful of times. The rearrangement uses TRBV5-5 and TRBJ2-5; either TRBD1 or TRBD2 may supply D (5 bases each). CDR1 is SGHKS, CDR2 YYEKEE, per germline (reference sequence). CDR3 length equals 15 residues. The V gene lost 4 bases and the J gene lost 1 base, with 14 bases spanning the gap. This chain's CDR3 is CASSVPGRSQETQYF. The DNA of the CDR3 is TGTGCCAGCAGCGTTCCGGGACGGTCCCAAGAGACCCAGTACTTC.

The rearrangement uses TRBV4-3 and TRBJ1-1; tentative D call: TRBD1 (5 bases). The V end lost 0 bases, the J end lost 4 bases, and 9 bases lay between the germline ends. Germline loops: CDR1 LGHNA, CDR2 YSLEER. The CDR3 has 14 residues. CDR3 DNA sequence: TGCGCCAGCAGCCAAGATGGGGGTTCCACTGAAGCTTTCTTT. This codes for CASSQDGGSTEAFF.

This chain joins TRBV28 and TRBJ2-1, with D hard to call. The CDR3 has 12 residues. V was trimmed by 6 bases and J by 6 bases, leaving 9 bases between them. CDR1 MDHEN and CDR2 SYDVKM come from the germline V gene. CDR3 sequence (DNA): TGTGCCAGCAGAGTTACGGTCAATGAGCAGTTCTTC. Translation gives CASRVTVNEQFF.

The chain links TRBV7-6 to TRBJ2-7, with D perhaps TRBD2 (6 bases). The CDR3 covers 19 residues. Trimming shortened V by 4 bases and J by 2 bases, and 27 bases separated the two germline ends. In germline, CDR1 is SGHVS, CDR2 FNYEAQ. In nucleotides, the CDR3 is TGTGCCAGCAGCTCCAAGAGGGTTAGCGGTGACTTTTCTCCCTACGAGCAGTACTTC. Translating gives CASSSKRVSGDFSPYEQYF.

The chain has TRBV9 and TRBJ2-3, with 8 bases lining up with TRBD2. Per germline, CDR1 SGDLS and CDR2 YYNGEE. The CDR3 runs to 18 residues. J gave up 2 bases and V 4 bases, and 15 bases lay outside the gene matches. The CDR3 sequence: CASSPGSGGQGSTDTQYF. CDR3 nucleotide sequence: TGTGCCAGCAGCCCCGGGAGCGGGGGCCAGGGATCCACAGATACGCAGTATTTT.

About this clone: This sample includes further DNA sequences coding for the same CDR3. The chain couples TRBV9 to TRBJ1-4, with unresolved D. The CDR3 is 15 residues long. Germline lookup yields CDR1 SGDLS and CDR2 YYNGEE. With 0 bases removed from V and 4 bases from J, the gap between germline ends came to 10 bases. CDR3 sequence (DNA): TGTGCCAGCAGCGTAGCAGCAGGCCGTAATGAAAAACTGTTTTTT. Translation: CASSVAAGRNEKLFF.